A selection of T cell receptor beta chains follows, all from one sample in a study of T cell responses to AZD1222 COVID-19 vaccine. Method: immunoSEQ multiplex PCR; TCRdb's copy keeps in-frame clones and lacks some. The sample yields some 140,000 clones, roughly 89% seen once. Sequencing used peripheral blood, obtained on day 0 of AZD1222 vaccination. The receptors derive from an adult in good health. Each CDR3 is given with its conserved first and last residue. Fields, in order: V gene, D gene, J gene, clone size, CDR3 protein, CDR3 DNA. A D gene is named only where the DNA matches it firmly. Size values are once, few and many counts, or a class for expanded clones, and some rows have none.

TRBV7-9	.	TRBJ1-5	.	CASSPQDRSQPQHF	TGTGCCAGCAGCCCTCAAGACAGAAGTCAGCCCCAGCATTTT
TRBV7-8	TRBD1	TRBJ1-2	.	CASSFRGPPYGYTF	TGTGCCAGCAGCTTCAGGGGGCCCCCCTATGGCTACACCTTC
TRBV4-1	.	TRBJ1-1	.	CASSGGGRVDTEAFF	TGCGCCAGCAGCGGGGGGGGCAGGGTAGACACTGAAGCTTTCTTT
TRBV7-2	TRBD2	TRBJ2-7	.	CASGLAGGPREQYF	TGTGCCAGCGGCTTAGCGGGAGGGCCCCGGGAGCAGTACTTC
TRBV5-5	.	TRBJ1-1	.	CASSRGSGVGTEAFF	TGTGCCAGCAGTCGGGGTTCGGGCGTTGGAACTGAAGCTTTCTTT
TRBV6-5	TRBD2	TRBJ2-1	.	CASSTTSGDYNEQFF	TGTGCCAGCAGTACGACTAGCGGGGATTACAATGAGCAGTTCTTC
TRBV13	TRBD1	TRBJ1-2	.	CASSFGTGLGYTF	TGTGCCAGCAGCTTCGGGACAGGGCTTGGCTACACCTTC
TRBV6-5	.	TRBJ1-1	.	CASRGRTGNTEAFF	TGTGCCAGCAGGGGACGGACGGGGAACACTGAAGCTTTCTTT
TRBV7-9	.	TRBJ2-4	once	CASSLMSTKQKNIQYF	TGTGCCAGCAGCTTAATGTCAACTAAGCAGAAAAACATTCAGTACTTC
TRBV9	TRBD2	TRBJ2-3	.	CASSVELAGGNSADTQYF	TGTGCCAGCAGCGTGGAGTTAGCGGGGGGAAACTCCGCAGATACGCAGTATTTT
TRBV4-1	.	TRBJ2-5	.	CASSRDQWETQYF	TGCGCCAGCAGCCGGGACCAGTGGGAGACCCAGTACTTC
TRBV25-1	.	TRBJ1-1	.	CASTPGHLPSGTEAFF	TGTGCCAGCACCCCGGGACATTTACCTTCGGGCACTGAAGCTTTCTTT
TRBV7-9	.	TRBJ1-1	once	CASISRAEAFF	TGTGCCAGCATCTCCCGCGCTGAAGCTTTCTTT
TRBV19	TRBD1	TRBJ1-1	.	CASSTTRQGKTEAFF	TGTGCCAGTAGTACGACTCGACAGGGTAAAACTGAAGCTTTCTTT
TRBV6-2/TRBV6-3	TRBD1	TRBJ1-2	.	CASSYPQGLWGYTF	TGTGCCAGCAGTTACCCACAGGGGTTGTGGGGCTACACCTTC
TRBV19	.	TRBJ2-1	.	CASSLQGLLGNEQFF	TGTGCCAGTAGTCTTCAAGGGCTCTTGGGGAATGAGCAGTTCTTC
TRBV2	.	TRBJ2-2	.	CAILPPGFRTGELFF	TGTGCCATCTTACCGCCAGGTTTCCGCACCGGGGAGCTGTTTTTT
TRBV10-2	.	TRBJ1-2	.	CASYDRKDGYTF	TGCGCCAGCTACGACAGGAAAGATGGCTACACCTTC
TRBV27	TRBD1	TRBJ2-7	.	CASSFYTGTGYEQYF	TGTGCCAGCAGTTTTTATACCGGGACAGGGTACGAGCAGTACTTC
TRBV6-5	.	TRBJ2-7	.	CASTRSAGYEQYF	TGTGCCAGCACCCGATCGGCGGGCTACGAGCAGTACTTC
TRBV9	.	TRBJ1-1	.	CASSVYPGGPEAFF	TGTGCCAGCAGCGTATATCCTGGGGGGCCCGAAGCTTTCTTT
TRBV5-4	TRBD1	TRBJ2-3	once	CASSRPGTGGLLNTDTQYF	TGTGCCAGCAGCCGCCCAGGGACAGGGGGCCTCCTTAACACAGATACGCAGTATTTT
TRBV7-2	.	TRBJ1-4	.	CASSSRLLGEKLFF	TGTGCCAGCAGCTCGCGACTGCTAGGGGAAAAACTGTTTTTT
TRBV20-1	.	TRBJ2-1	.	CSARRESEQFF	TGCAGTGCTAGAAGGGAAAGTGAGCAGTTCTTC
TRBV2	.	TRBJ2-7	once	CASSLRDTSYEQYF	TGTGCCAGCAGTCTACGGGACACTTCATACGAGCAGTACTTC
TRBV7-9	.	TRBJ1-4	.	CASKAPGTNEKLFF	TGTGCCAGCAAGGCCCCCGGGACTAATGAAAAACTGTTTTTT
TRBV6-5	.	TRBJ1-1	.	CASSNGREAFF	TGTGCCAGCAGTAATGGTCGCGAGGCTTTCTTT
TRBV7-2	.	TRBJ1-2	.	CASSLTGSYGYTF	TGTGCCAGCAGCTTAACAGGAAGCTATGGCTACACCTTC
TRBV9	TRBD2	TRBJ2-5	.	CASSVPLAGGLVETQYF	TGTGCCAGCAGCGTACCCCTCGCGGGAGGTTTAGTAGAGACCCAGTACTTC
TRBV5-4	.	TRBJ1-1	.	CASSFWGGMNTEAFF	TGTGCCAGCAGCTTTTGGGGCGGTATGAACACTGAAGCTTTCTTT
TRBV7-9	.	TRBJ1-4	.	CASSSGEKLFF	TGTGCCAGTTCCTCTGGCGAAAAACTGTTTTTT
TRBV10-2	TRBD2	TRBJ2-5	.	CAILWGGDQETQYF	TGCGCCATCCTTTGGGGGGGAGACCAAGAGACCCAGTACTTC
TRBV5-5	TRBD1	TRBJ2-7	once	CASSPGQGTAYEQYF	TGTGCCAGCAGCCCGGGACAGGGGACAGCCTACGAGCAGTACTTC
TRBV10-3	.	TRBJ1-5	few	CAISESGRGVQPQHF	TGTGCCATCAGTGAGTCGGGTAGGGGAGTACAGCCCCAGCATTTT
TRBV15	.	TRBJ1-2	once	CATSRDLGDGYTF	TGTGCCACCAGCAGAGATTTAGGGGATGGCTACACCTTC
TRBV6-5	.	TRBJ2-7	.	CASRSGPILSYEQYF	TGTGCCAGCAGGTCCGGGCCTATTCTCTCCTACGAGCAGTACTTC
TRBV5-4	.	TRBJ1-2	once	CASSFMSPTGDDYTF	TGTGCCAGCAGCTTCATGTCCCCGACCGGGGACGACTACACCTTC
TRBV25-1	TRBD1	TRBJ1-6	.	CASSSSGTGNSPLHF	TGTGCCAGCTCATCTTCCGGGACAGGGAATTCACCCCTCCACTTT
TRBV28	.	TRBJ1-1	once	CASPKTPGAIGTEAFF	TGTGCCAGCCCCAAAACCCCCGGGGCGATTGGAACTGAAGCTTTCTTT
TRBV7-9	TRBD2	TRBJ2-7	.	CASSSRTSGRGGQYEQYF	TGTGCCAGCAGCTCTAGGACTAGCGGGAGAGGAGGGCAATACGAGCAGTACTTC
TRBV19	TRBD1	TRBJ1-1	.	CASSIWAGGHNTEAFF	TGTGCCAGTAGTATTTGGGCAGGGGGCCATAACACTGAAGCTTTCTTT
TRBV4-2	.	TRBJ2-7	.	CASSQPLEGLNYEQYF	TGTGCCAGCAGCCAACCCCTGGAGGGACTGAACTACGAGCAGTACTTC
TRBV11-2	.	TRBJ1-1	.	CASSFSGRNTEAFF	TGTGCCAGCAGCTTCTCGGGGAGGAACACTGAAGCTTTCTTT
TRBV29-1	TRBD2	TRBJ2-5	.	CSVEDLSGKYQETQYF	TGCAGCGTTGAAGATTTGAGCGGGAAGTACCAAGAGACCCAGTACTTC
TRBV7-9	.	TRBJ1-1	.	CASSLGNLRETEAFF	TGTGCCAGCAGCTTAGGAAATCTGCGGGAGACTGAAGCTTTCTTT